These 18 T cell receptor beta chains were all obtained from the same sample, sequenced in a study of PD-1 blockade in mismatch repair-deficient tumors. TCRdb's table, derived via immunoSEQ multiplex PCR, lists solely in-frame clones and lacks some. The sample carries 95,000 to 150,000 clones, 85% to 90% recorded once. Sequenced material: peripheral blood, taken 44 weeks after starting pembrolizumab. The origin of the receptors is an adult with mismatch repair-deficient cancer.

The J gene is TRBJ2-7, the V gene TRBV7-6; the D is unclear. Germline V gene lookup returns CDR1 SGHVS and CDR2 FNYEAQ. Trimming pared 1 base from V and 6 bases from J, leaving 7 bases between. The CDR3 contains 12 residues. The CDR3 is CASSLGGGEQYF. The CDR3 coding sequence is TGTGCCAGCAGCTTAGGAGGCGGCGAGCAGTACTTC.

The V gene is TRBV5-1, the J gene TRBJ2-5; D is unclear. Trimming took off 4 bases at V and 1 base at J, with 14 bases between the two ends. The germline gives CDR1 SGHRS, CDR2 YFSETQ. This CDR3 contains 15 residues. The CDR3 DNA is TGCGCCAGCAGCCCCCGGACCCGGAGCCAAGAGACCCAGTACTTC. The encoded protein is CASSPRTRSQETQYF.

J is TRBJ2-5 and V is TRBV2, with TRBD1 identical over 8 bases. The V gene end was trimmed by 2 bases and the J gene end by 1 base; junction bases not matched to a gene: 12. This CDR3 is 18 amino acids long. Germline values: CDR1 SNHLY, CDR2 FYNNEI. The DNA for the CDR3 is TGTGCCAGCAGTGAACGTCCGGCGGGACAGGAATTCCAAGAGACCCAGTACTTC. Protein: CASSERPAGQEFQETQYF.

The genes are TRBV10-3 and TRBJ2-7, with D unclear. V lost 2 bases to trimming and J lost 3 bases, with 8 bases between them. The CDR3 runs to 13 residues. Germline CDR1 and CDR2: ENHRY and SYGVKD. The CDR3 DNA reads TGTGCCATCAGTGAGGGTAGTGTCTACGAGCAGTACTTC. Translated: CAISEGSVYEQYF.

This chain uses TRBV27 with TRBJ2-7; tentative D call: TRBD1 (6 bases). Per germline, CDR1 MNHEY and CDR2 SMNVEV (reference sequence). The CDR3 contains 17 residues. The ends were cut back, 1 base at V and 5 bases at J, with 21 bases in the middle. Here the CDR3 DNA reads TGTGCCAGCAGTTTATTGGGTGGGTCAGGGGCGGCACACGAGCAGTACTTC. Translated, it gives CASSLLGGSGAAHEQYF.

This chain links TRBV7-9 with TRBJ2-5, with D possibly TRBD2 on 5 matching bases. The germline CDR1 and CDR2 sequences are SEHNR and FQNEAQ (reference sequence). Trimming took off 5 bases at V and 2 bases at J, with 9 bases between the two ends. The CDR3 is 13 residues long. Here the CDR3 reads CASSGRGQETQYF. Written as DNA, the CDR3 is TGTGCCAGCAGCGGACGAGGGCAAGAGACCCAGTACTTC.

The J gene is TRBJ2-2, the V gene TRBV11-2; D is perhaps TRBD2 (6 bases). Germline assignment: CDR1 SGHAT and CDR2 FQNNGV. This CDR3 has 16 residues. V lost 7 bases and J lost 1, with 16 bases in between. The CDR3 bases are TGTGCCAGCAACAGATACCCGGGAGAGAACACCGGGGAGCTGTTTTTT. It translates to CASNRYPGENTGELFF.

The DNA for the CDR3 is TGTGCCAGCTCGTACGGGTACACCGGGGAGCTGTTTTTT. Translated: CASSYGYTGELFF. The genes are TRBV11-3 and TRBJ2-2; no clear D. CDR3 size: 13 residues. Per germline, CDR1 SGHNT and CDR2 YENEEA. Between the trimmed V and J ends, which lost 8 bases and 3 bases, there was a span of 10 bases. The full variable domain, completed using reference TRBV11-3 and TRBJ2-2, is EAGVVQSPRYKIIEKKQPVAFWCNPISGHNTLYWYLQNLGQGPELLIRYENEEAVDDSQLPKDRFSAERLKGVDSTLKIQPAELGDSAVYLCASSYGYTGELFFGEGSRLTVL.

This chain connects TRBV2 to TRBJ1-3; unclear D gene. Germline CDR1 and CDR2: SNHLY and FYNNEI. The CDR3 is 12 amino acids. V lost 4 bases to trimming and J lost 0 bases, with 1 base between them. Here the CDR3 reads CASSASGNTIYF. The DNA for the CDR3 is TGTGCCAGCAGTGCCTCTGGAAACACCATATATTTT.

The gene calls are TRBV5-6 and TRBJ2-7, with a weak D call TRBD1 (6 bases). Germline CDR1 SGHDT, CDR2 YYEEEE. Trimming pared 3 bases from V and 1 base from J, leaving 8 bases between. The CDR3 length is 13 residues. The CDR3: CASSWTASYEQYF. The CDR3 DNA reads as TGTGCCAGCAGCTGGACAGCTTCCTACGAGCAGTACTTC.

This chain connects TRBV18 to TRBJ1-4, with 9 bases aligning to TRBD1. The CDR3 contains 15 residues. Germline-derived CDR1 and CDR2 are KGHSH and LQKENI. The V and J ends lost 0 bases and 8 bases, in that order; junction bases with no gene match: 4. The CDR3, as DNA: TGTGCCAGCTCACCACCGGGACAGGGAAGGGAAAAACTGTTTTTT. This encodes CASSPPGQGREKLFF.

The genes are TRBV28 and TRBJ2-7; 12 bases line up with TRBD2. Looked up from germline, CDR1 is MDHEN and CDR2 is SYDVKM. The CDR3 extends over 15 amino acids. V lost 6 bases and J lost 5; bases outside the gene matches: 8. In nucleotides, the CDR3 is TGTGCCAGCAGAAGCCGACTAGCGGGAGTCCACGAGCAGTACTTC. It translates to CASRSRLAGVHEQYF.

The chain has TRBV7-9 and TRBJ2-7, with D possibly TRBD2 on 6 matching bases. Germline assignment: CDR1 SEHNR and CDR2 FQNEAQ (reference sequence). This CDR3 comprises 12 residues. V shed 8 bases and J shed 7 bases, with 15 bases lying between them. The CDR3 here is CASGRGRGEQYF. The CDR3 nucleotides are TGTGCCAGCGGGCGAGGACGGGGGGAGCAGTACTTC.

The chain recombines TRBV6-4 with TRBJ2-3; D perhaps matches TRBD2 (6 bases). The V gene lost 3 bases and the J gene lost 3 bases, with 10 bases spanning the gap. CDR3 length: 14 residues. Per germline, CDR1 MRHNA and CDR2 SNTAGT. The CDR3 reads CASSEGAGTDTQYF. CDR3 nucleotides: TGTGCCAGCAGTGAAGGTGCGGGAACAGATACGCAGTATTTT.

The V call is TRBV5-1, the J call TRBJ2-3, with D perhaps TRBD1 (7 bases). The V gene lost 0 bases and the J gene lost 5 bases, with 13 bases spanning the gap. Germline V lookup: CDR1 SGHRS, CDR2 YFSETQ. The CDR3 is 15 residues long. The CDR3 DNA is TGCGCCAGCAGCTTGGAAGGGGGCGGGATAGATACGCAGTATTTT. As protein: CASSLEGGGIDTQYF. Filled out from reference TRBV5-1 and TRBJ2-3, the complete variable domain reads KAGVTQTPRYLIKTRGQQVTLSCSPISGHRSVSWYQQTPGQGLQFLFEYFSETQRNKGNFPGRFSGRQFSNSRSEMNVSTLELGDSALYLCASSLEGGGIDTQYFGPGTRLTVL.

This chain connects TRBV4-1 to TRBJ2-7, with a possible D match to TRBD2 (5 bases). From germline, CDR1 is MGHRA and CDR2 YSYEKL. This CDR3 contains 15 residues. V lost 0 bases and J 0 bases, leaving 9 bases between the germline ends. Written as DNA, the CDR3 is TGCGCCAGCAGCCAAGAGGACGGACTCTCCTACGAGCAGTACTTC. Its protein product is CASSQEDGLSYEQYF.

The chain is built from TRBV4-1 and TRBJ2-3, with 9 bases fitting TRBD2. Germline V gives CDR1 MGHRA, CDR2 YSYEKL. The V segment lost 4 bases and the J segment 0 bases; nucleotides outside the gene matches: 14. The CDR3 totals 19 residues. CDR3 amino acids: CASSPWPLRLAASTDTQYF. DNA for the CDR3: TGCGCCAGCAGCCCCTGGCCCCTCAGACTAGCGGCTAGCACAGATACGCAGTATTTT.

The rearrangement links TRBV4-3 to TRBJ2-3; the D gene is possibly TRBD2 (5 bases). In germline, CDR1 is LGHNA, CDR2 YSLEER. This CDR3 is built from 14 residues. The germline V and J ends were trimmed by 1 base and 3 bases, with 8 bases remaining between them. The CDR3 loop reads CASSQGERTDTQYF. The CDR3 DNA reads TGCGCCAGCAGCCAAGGGGAGCGGACAGATACGCAGTATTTT.